This T cell receptor (beta chain) was retrieved from a study of blood T cell repertoires in COVID-19. Overall study context: COVID-19 samples from acute and convalescent phases originated in the United States, Italy and Spain. Sample material is recorded as cDNA or gDNA derived from T cells, B-cell-depleted T cells, or PBMCs.

This CDR3 has 18 amino acids. In germline, CDR1 is KGHSH, CDR2 LQKENI. The trim removed 3 bases at V and 0 bases at J, leaving 6 bases unmatched. In the authors' workflow: Quantification of nucleated cells was approximated via reference gene primer amplification. Clones were sequenced by immunoSEQ multiplex PCR, and TCRdb holds only the in-frame ones, with some missing. V and J calls and clone size follow that table, whereas D and trimming were derived from the DNA. The data hold roughly 200,000 clones, with 85% to 90% observed a single time. The TCR was taken from a woman in her thirties or forties with acute COVID-19. Specimen: PBMCs or T cells enriched from blood (not recorded which). The chain has TRBV18 and TRBJ2-3; 13 bases align to TRBD2. The CDR3 nucleotides are TGTGCCAGCTCACCTCGGACTAGCGGGGGCACTAGCACAGATACGCAGTATTTT. This translates into CASSPRTSGGTSTDTQYF.